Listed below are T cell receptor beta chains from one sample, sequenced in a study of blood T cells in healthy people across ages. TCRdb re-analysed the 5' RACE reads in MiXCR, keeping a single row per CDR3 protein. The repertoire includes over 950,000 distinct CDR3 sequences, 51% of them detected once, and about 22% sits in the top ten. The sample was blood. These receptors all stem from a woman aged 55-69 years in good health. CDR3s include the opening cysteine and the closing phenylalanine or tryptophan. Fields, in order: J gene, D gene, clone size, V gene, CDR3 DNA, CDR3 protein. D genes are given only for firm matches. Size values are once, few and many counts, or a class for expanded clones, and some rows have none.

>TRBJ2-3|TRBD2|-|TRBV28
TGTGCCAGCCGACGGTCCGGGAGGGGAGATACGCAGTATTTT
CASRRSGRGDTQYF
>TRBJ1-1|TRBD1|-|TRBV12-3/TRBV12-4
TGTGCCAGCAGTCCCCGGACAGGGCCAGAGGCTGAAGCTTTCTTT
CASSPRTGPEAEAFF
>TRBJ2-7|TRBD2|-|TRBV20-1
TGCAGTGCCACGGCAGCGGGAGTCTCCTACGAGCAGTACTTC
CSATAAGVSYEQYF
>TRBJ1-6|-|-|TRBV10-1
TGCGCCAGCGCCGGGACCATGTCGAGCTCCTATAATTCACCCCTCCACTTT
CASAGTMSSSYNSPLHF
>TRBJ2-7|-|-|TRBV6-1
TGTGCCAGCAGTGATCAGGGGAGCTACGAGCAGTACTTC
CASSDQGSYEQYF
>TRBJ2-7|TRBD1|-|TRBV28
TGTGCCAGCAGGACGTTGGGACAGTACCCCTACGAGCAGTACTTC
CASRTLGQYPYEQYF
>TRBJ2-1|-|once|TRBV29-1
TGCAGCATAGGACAGAGCTCCTACAATGAGCAGTTCTTC
CSIGQSSYNEQFF
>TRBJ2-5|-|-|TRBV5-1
TGCGCCAGCAGCAAGAGGACTTCGCAAGAGACCCAGTACTTC
CASSKRTSQETQYF
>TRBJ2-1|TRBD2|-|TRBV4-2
TGTGCCAGCAGCCAAGACGGACTAGCGGAAACGTTCTTC
CASSQDGLAETFF
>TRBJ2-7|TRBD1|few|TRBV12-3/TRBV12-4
TGTGCCAGCAGTTTTGGACAGGGGGCGTTTGAGCAGTACTTC
CASSFGQGAFEQYF
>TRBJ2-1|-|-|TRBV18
TGTGCCAGCTCCTCTTATGTGGACAATGAGCAGTTCTTC
CASSSYVDNEQFF
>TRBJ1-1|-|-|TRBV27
TGTGCCAGCAGTTTATCCGGGAGGACTGAAGCTTTCTTT
CASSLSGRTEAFF
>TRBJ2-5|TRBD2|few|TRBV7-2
TGTGCCAGCAGCTTAGATAGCGGGAGGAAGGGAAATGAGCAGTACTTC
CASSLDSGRKGNEQYF
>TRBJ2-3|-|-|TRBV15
TGTGCCATCAGCAGAGAGGCCAGGAGGTATTTT
CAISREARRYF
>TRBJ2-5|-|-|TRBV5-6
TGTGCCAGCAGCGTTGCTGAACAAGAGACCCAGTACTTC
CASSVAEQETQYF
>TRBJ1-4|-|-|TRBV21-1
TGTGCCAGCAGCAATGTTCACGTAACTGAAAAACTGTTTTTT
CASSNVHVTEKLFF
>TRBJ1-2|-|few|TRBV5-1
TGCGCCAGCAGGGCGGACATCTATGGCTACACCTTC
CASRADIYGYTF
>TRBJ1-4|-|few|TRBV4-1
TGCGCCAGCAGCCAAGAAGGGGACCTCGCGGACTTAAGTACTAATGAAAAACTGTTTTTT
CASSQEGDLADLSTNEKLFF
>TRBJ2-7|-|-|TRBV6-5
TGTGCCAGCACAAACCAGCTTTACGATGAGCAGTACTTC
CASTNQLYDEQYF
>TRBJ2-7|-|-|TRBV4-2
TGTGCCAGCAGCCAAGCCGCCCAGGGCCTCTACGAGCAGTACTTC
CASSQAAQGLYEQYF
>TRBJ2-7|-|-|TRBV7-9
TGTGCCAGCAGCTCCGGTGACAATGAGCAGTACTTC
CASSSGDNEQYF
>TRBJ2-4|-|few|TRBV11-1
TGTGCCAGCAGCTTAGTGGGGGCGGCCAAAAACATTCAGTACTTC
CASSLVGAAKNIQYF
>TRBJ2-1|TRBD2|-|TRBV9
TGTGCCAGCAGCGTACTAATAGCGGGATCCTACAATGAGCAGTTCTTC
CASSVLIAGSYNEQFF
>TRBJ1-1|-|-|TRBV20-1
TGCAGTGCTGCTGGTGGGGACACTGAAGCTTTCTTT
CSAAGGDTEAFF
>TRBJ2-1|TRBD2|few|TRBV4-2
TGTGCCAGCAGCCCCGGTGTGGGGAGAGCGGGAGGGGATGAGCAGTTCTTC
CASSPGVGRAGGDEQFF
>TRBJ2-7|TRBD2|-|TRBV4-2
TGTGCCAGCAGCCAAGATACTAGCGGGAGGGCTGGCACCTACGAGCAGTACTTC
CASSQDTSGRAGTYEQYF
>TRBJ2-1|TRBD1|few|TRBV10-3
TGTGCCATCACCAGAACAGGGGGAGACAATGAGCAGTTCTTC
CAITRTGGDNEQFF
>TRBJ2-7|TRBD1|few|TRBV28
TGTGCCAGCAGTTTAGGACAGGTCCCCTACGAGCAGTACTTC
CASSLGQVPYEQYF
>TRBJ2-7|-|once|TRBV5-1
TGCGCCAGCAGCTCGCAACAGGGAACCTACGAGCAGTACTTC
CASSSQQGTYEQYF
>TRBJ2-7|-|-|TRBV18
TGTGCCAGCCCACCACCGGGAAAGGGGTCCTACGAGCAGTACTTC
CASPPPGKGSYEQYF
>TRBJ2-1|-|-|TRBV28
TGTGCCAGCAGTCCGGGCCAACGGCACAATGAGCAGTTCTTC
CASSPGQRHNEQFF
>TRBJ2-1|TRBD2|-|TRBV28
TGTGCCAGCAGTTTATTTCCTGCTAGCGGGAGATGGGAGCAGTTCTTC
CASSLFPASGRWEQFF
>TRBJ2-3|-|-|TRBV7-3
TGTGCCAGCAGTTCAGGACAGACCACAGATACGCAGTATTTT
CASSSGQTTDTQYF
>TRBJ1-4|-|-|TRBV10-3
TGTGCCATCAGACCGGGGACCTCTGGTGAAAAACTGTTTTTT
CAIRPGTSGEKLFF
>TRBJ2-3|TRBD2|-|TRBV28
TGTGCCATCGACAGCGGGATACCAGATACGCAGTATTTT
CAIDSGIPDTQYF
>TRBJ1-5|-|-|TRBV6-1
TGTGCCAGCAGCGACCTTCGGAGCAATCAGCCCCAGCATTTT
CASSDLRSNQPQHF
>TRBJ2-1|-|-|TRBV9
TGTGCCAGCAGCGCCTCGGGTAGCGGTTACTACAATGAGCAGTTCTTC
CASSASGSGYYNEQFF
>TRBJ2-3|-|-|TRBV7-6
TGTGCCAGCAGCAACGGGGCCCTAGCAGCTAGCACAGATACGCAGTATTTT
CASSNGALAASTDTQYF
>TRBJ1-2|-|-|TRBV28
TGTGCCAGCAGTTGGACAGTTCCAGGCTACACCTTC
CASSWTVPGYTF
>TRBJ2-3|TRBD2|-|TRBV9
TGTGCCAGCAGCCCCCGACTAGCGGAAGGCACAGATACGCAGTATTTT
CASSPRLAEGTDTQYF
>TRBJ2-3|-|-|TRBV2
TGTGCCAGCAGTGAGGTTGGGTTTGAGCTAGATACGCAGTATTTT
CASSEVGFELDTQYF
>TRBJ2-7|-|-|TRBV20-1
TGCAGTGCTAGCCCCCCCCCTTACGAGCAGTACTTC
CSASPPPYEQYF
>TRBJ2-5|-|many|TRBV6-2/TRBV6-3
TGTGCCAGCAGTCCCGGACGGACTCTAAAAGAGACCCAGTACTTC
CASSPGRTLKETQYF
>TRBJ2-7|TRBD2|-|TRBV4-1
TGCGCCAGCAGCCAAGTGGTGACTAGCGGGGTTACCTACGAGCAGTACTTC
CASSQVVTSGVTYEQYF
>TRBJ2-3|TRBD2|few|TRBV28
TGTGCCAGCTTCAAGCGGGAGGTCGCCGGAGATACGCAGTATTTT
CASFKREVAGDTQYF
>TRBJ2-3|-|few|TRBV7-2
TGTGCCAGCAGCCGAGGCCCCACAGATACGCAGTATTTT
CASSRGPTDTQYF
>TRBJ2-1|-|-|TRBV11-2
TGTGCCAGCACCGTAGGTCGGGGGCAGGGTGAGCAGTTCTTC
CASTVGRGQGEQFF
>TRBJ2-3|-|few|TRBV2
TGTGCCAGCGGAATCGGAGATACGCAGTATTTT
CASGIGDTQYF
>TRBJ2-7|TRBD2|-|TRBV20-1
TGCAGTGCTAGAGGCGGGACTAGCGGGACCTACGAGCAGTACTTC
CSARGGTSGTYEQYF
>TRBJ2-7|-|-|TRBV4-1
TGCGCCAGCAGCCAAGGTGGAGGGTTACCCTACGAGCAGTACTTC
CASSQGGGLPYEQYF
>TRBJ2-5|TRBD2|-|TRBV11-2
TGTGCCAGCAGCTTTAAGTTCAGGGAGGGACAAGAGACCCAGTACTTC
CASSFKFREGQETQYF
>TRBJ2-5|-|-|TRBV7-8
TGTGCCAGCAGCAGATCCGAGAAGACCCAGTACTTC
CASSRSEKTQYF
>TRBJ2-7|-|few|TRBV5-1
TGCGCCAGCAGCTTGAGTACGCACGAGCAGTACTTC
CASSLSTHEQYF
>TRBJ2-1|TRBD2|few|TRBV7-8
TGTGCCAGCAGCCCGGATGCCGGGAGGGTTTACAATGAGCAGTTCTTC
CASSPDAGRVYNEQFF
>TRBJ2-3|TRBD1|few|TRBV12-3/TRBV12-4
TGTGCCAGCGGGACCGGGACAGGGAAATATACGCAGTATTTT
CASGTGTGKYTQYF
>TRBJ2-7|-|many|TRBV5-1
TGCGCCAGCAGCTTGCAGGGATACCCCTACGAGCAGTACTTC
CASSLQGYPYEQYF
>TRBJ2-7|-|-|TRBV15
TGTGCCACCAGCAAAGACCAAGCGGCTATCAACGAGCAGTACTTC
CATSKDQAAINEQYF